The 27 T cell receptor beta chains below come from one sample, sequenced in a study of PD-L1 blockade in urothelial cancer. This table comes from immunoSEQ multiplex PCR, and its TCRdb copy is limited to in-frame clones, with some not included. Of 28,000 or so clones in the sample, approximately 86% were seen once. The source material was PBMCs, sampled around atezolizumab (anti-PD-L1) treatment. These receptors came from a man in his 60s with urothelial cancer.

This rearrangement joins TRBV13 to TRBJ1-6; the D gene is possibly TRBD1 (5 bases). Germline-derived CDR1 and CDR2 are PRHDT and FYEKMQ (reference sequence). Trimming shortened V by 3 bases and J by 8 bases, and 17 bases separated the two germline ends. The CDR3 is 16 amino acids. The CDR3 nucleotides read TGTGCCAGCAGCTTGGCCTCTGGGCAGGGCCATTCACCCCTCCACTTT. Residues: CASSLASGQGHSPLHF.

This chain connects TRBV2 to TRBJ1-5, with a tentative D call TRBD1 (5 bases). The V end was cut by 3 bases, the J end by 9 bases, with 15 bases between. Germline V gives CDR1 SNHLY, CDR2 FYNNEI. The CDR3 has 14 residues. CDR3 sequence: CASSDTRDLGPQHF. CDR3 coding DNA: TGTGCCAGCAGTGACACCCGGGACTTGGGGCCCCAGCATTTT. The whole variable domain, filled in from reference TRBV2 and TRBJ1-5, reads EPEVTQTPSHQVTQMGQEVILRCVPISNHLYFYWYRQILGQKVEFLVSFYNNEISEKSEIFDDQFSVERPDGSNFTLKIRSTKLEDSAMYFCASSDTRDLGPQHFGDGTRLSIL.

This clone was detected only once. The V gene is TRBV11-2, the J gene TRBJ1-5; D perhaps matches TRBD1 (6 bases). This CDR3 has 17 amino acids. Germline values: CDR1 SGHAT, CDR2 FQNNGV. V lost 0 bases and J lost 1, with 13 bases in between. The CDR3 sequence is CASSLDGRGPSNQPQHF. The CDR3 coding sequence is TGTGCCAGCAGCTTAGATGGCAGGGGCCCAAGCAATCAGCCCCAGCATTTT.

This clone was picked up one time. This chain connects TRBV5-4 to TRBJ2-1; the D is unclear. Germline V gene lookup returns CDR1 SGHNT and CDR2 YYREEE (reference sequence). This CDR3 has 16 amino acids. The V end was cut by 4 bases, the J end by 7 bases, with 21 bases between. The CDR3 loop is CASSLSRTAFGNEQFF. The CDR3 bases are TGTGCCAGCAGCCTTTCTCGAACGGCCTTCGGGAATGAGCAGTTCTTC.

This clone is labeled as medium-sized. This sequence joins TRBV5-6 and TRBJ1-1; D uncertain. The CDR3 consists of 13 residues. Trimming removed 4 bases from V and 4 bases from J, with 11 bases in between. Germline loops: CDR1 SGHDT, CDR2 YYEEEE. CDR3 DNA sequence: TGTGCCAGCAGCCCCTCGACGGGCACTGAAGCTTTCTTT. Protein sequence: CASSPSTGTEAFF. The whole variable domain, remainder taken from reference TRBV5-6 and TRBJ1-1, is DAGVTQSPTHLIKTRGQQVTLRCSPKSGHDTVSWYQQALGQGPQFIFQYYEEEERQRGNFPDRFSGHQFPNYSSELNVNALLLGDSALYLCASSPSTGTEAFFGQGTRLTVV.

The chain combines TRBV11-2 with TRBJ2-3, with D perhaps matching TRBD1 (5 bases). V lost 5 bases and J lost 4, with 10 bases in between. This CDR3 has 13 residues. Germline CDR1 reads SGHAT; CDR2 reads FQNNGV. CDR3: CASSQGRADTQYF. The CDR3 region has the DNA TGTGCCAGCAGCCAGGGTAGGGCAGATACGCAGTATTTT.

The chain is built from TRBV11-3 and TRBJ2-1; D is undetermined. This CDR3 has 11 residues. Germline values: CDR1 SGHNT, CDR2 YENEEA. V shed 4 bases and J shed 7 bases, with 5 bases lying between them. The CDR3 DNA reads TGTGCCAGCAGCTATAGAAATGAGCAGTTCTTC. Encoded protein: CASSYRNEQFF. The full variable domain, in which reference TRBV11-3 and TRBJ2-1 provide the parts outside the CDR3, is EAGVVQSPRYKIIEKKQPVAFWCNPISGHNTLYWYLQNLGQGPELLIRYENEEAVDDSQLPKDRFSAERLKGVDSTLKIQPAELGDSAVYLCASSYRNEQFFGPGTRLTVL.

CDR3 coding DNA: TGTGCCAGCAGTTACAGGACTAGCGGGGGAGGTGAGCAGTTCTTC. Protein product: CASSYRTSGGGEQFF. The rearrangement links TRBV6-5 to TRBJ2-1, with 13 nucleotides matching TRBD2. The CDR3 has 15 residues. CDR1 and CDR2 (germline): MNHEY, SVGAGI. The V and J ends lost 2 bases and 9 bases, in that order; junction bases with no gene match: 4.

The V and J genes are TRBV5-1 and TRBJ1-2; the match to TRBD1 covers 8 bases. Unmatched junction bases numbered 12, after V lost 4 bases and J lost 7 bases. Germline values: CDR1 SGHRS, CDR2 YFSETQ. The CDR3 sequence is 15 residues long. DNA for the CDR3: TGCGCCAGCAGCGATACAACGCAGGGGGCCTTTGGCTACACCTTC. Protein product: CASSDTTQGAFGYTF.

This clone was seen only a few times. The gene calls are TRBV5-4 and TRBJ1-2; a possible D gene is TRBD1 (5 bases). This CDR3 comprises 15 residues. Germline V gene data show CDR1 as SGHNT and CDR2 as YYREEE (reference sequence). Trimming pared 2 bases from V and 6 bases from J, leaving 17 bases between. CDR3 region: CASSLDLAGSHGYTF. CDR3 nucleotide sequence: TGTGCCAGCAGCTTAGATCTTGCAGGGTCGCATGGCTACACCTTC.

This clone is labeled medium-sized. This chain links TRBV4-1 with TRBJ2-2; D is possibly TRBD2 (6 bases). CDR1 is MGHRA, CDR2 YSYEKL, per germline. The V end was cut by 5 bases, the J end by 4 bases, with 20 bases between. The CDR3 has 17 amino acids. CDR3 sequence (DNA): TGCGCCAGCAGCACAATCGACATGGGACTTCTCACCGGGGAGCTGTTTTTT. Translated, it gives CASSTIDMGLLTGELFF.

DNA of the CDR3: TGTGCCAGCAGTTATTACCCAGGGGGCGGCCTCGGCGGCTACACCTTC. Residues: CASSYYPGGGLGGYTF. The V gene is TRBV6-5, the J gene TRBJ1-2, with 8 nucleotides matching TRBD1. Germline CDR1 and CDR2: MNHEY and SVGAGI. The CDR3 runs to 16 residues. V was clipped by 3 bases and J by 8 bases; unmatched bases: 14.

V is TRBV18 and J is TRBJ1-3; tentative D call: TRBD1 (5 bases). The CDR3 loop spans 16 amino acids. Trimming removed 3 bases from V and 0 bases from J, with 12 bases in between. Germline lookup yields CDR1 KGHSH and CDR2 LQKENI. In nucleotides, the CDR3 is TGTGCCAGCTCACCCGTACAGGCCCTCTCTGGAAACACCATATATTTT. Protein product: CASSPVQALSGNTIYF.

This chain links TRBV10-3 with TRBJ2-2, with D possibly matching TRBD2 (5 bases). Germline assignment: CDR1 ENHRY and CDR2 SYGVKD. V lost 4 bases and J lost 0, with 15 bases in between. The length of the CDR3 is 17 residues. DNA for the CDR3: TGTGCCATCAGTGGCAGCGTTGCGGGCACGAACACCGGGGAGCTGTTTTTT. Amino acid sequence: CAISGSVAGTNTGELFF.

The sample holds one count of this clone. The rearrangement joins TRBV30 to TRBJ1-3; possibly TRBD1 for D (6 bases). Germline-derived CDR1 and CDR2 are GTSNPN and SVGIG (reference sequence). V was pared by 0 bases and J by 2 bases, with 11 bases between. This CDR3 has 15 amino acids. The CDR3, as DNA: TGTGCCTGGAGTGTACAGGGAGCTACTGGAAACACCATATATTTT. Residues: CAWSVQGATGNTIYF.

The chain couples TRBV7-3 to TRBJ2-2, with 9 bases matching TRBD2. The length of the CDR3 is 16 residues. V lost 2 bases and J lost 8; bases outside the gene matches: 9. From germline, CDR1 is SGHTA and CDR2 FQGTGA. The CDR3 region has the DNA TGTGCCAGCAGCTTACGGACTAGCGCCGACCGGGGGGAGCTGTTTTTT. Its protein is CASSLRTSADRGELFF.

This chain's CDR3 is CASGLAGTPDTQYF. The CDR3 DNA sequence: TGCGCCAGCGGACTAGCGGGGACCCCAGATACGCAGTATTTT. V gene TRBV5-1 combines with J gene TRBJ2-3, with 12 positions matching TRBD2. The germline gives CDR1 SGHRS, CDR2 YFSETQ. With V trimmed by 7 bases and J by 4 bases, 4 bases remained unmatched. This CDR3 is built from 14 residues.

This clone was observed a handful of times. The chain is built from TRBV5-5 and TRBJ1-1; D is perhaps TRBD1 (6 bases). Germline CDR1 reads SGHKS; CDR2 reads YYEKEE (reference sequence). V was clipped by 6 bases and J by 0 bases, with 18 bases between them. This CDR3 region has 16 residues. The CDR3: CASTRRGGDLNTEAFF. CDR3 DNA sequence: TGTGCCAGCACCCGACGAGGGGGGGATTTGAACACTGAAGCTTTCTTT.

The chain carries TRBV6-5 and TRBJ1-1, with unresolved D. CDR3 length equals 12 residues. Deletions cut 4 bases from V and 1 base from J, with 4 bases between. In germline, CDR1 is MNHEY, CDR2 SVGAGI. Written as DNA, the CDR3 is TGTGCCAGCAGTTCAGGGAACACTGAAGCTTTCTTT. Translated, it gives CASSSGNTEAFF.

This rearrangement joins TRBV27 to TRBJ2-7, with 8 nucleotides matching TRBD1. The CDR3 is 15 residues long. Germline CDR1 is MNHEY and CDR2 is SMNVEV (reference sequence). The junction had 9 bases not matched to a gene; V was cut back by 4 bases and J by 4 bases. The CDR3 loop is CASSSRGQGKYEQYF. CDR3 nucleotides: TGTGCCAGCAGTTCCCGTGGACAGGGAAAGTACGAGCAGTACTTC.

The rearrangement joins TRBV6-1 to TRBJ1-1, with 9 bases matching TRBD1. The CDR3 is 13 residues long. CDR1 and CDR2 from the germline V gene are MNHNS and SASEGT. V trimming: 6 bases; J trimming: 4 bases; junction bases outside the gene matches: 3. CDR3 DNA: TGTGCCAGCAGGGGACAGGGCGGCACTGAAGCTTTCTTT. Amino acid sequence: CASRGQGGTEAFF.

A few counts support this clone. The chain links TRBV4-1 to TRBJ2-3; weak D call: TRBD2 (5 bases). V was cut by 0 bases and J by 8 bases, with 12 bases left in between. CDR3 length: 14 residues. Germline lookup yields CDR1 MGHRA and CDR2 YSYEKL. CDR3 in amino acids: CASSQDPGEGTQYF. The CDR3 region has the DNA TGCGCCAGCAGCCAAGATCCAGGTGAGGGTACGCAGTATTTT.

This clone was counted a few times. The CDR3 protein is CASSKSGRGAEQYF. In DNA form, the CDR3 reads TGTGCCAGCAGCAAAAGTGGCAGGGGGGCCGAGCAGTACTTC. This chain connects TRBV7-3 to TRBJ2-7, with a possible D match to TRBD1 (7 bases). CDR1 is SGHTA, CDR2 FQGTGA, per germline. This CDR3 contains 14 residues. Between the trimmed V and J ends, which lost 5 bases and 6 bases, there was a span of 17 bases.

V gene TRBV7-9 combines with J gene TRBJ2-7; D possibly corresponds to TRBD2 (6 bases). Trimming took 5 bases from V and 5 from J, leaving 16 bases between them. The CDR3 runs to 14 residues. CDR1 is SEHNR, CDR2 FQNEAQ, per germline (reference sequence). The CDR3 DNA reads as TGTGCCAGCAGCGATTCAATGGAGGGGAACGAGCAGTACTTC. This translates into CASSDSMEGNEQYF.

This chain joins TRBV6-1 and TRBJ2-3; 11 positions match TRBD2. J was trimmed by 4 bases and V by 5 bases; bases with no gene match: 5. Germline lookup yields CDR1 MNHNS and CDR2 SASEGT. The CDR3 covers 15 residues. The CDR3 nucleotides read TGTGCCAGCAGTCCAATAGCGGGAGGGGCAGATACGCAGTATTTT. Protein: CASSPIAGGADTQYF.

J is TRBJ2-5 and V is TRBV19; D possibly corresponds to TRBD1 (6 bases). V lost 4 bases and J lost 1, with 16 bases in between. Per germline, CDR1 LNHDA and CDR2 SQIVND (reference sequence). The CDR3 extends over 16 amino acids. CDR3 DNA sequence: TGTGCCAGTAGTAAAGCTTTGAGGACAGTCCAAGAGACCCAGTACTTC. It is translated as CASSKALRTVQETQYF. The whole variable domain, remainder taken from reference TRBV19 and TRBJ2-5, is DGGITQSPKYLFRKEGQNVTLSCEQNLNHDAMYWYRQDPGQGLRLIYYSQIVNDFQKGDIAEGYSVSREKKESFPLTVTSAQKNPTAFYLCASSKALRTVQETQYFGPGTRLLVL.

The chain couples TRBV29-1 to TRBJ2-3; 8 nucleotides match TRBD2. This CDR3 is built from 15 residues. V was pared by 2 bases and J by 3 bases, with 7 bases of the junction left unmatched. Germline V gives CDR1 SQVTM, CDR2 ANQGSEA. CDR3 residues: CSVEILAGKTDTQYF. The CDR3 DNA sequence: TGCAGCGTTGAAATATTAGCGGGGAAGACAGATACGCAGTATTTT.